Detailed here is one TCR beta chain. This sample was taken from a study of graft-versus-host responses after intestinal transplantation. The wider study: Anti-thymocyte globulin induction, then tacrolimus and steroids for around 3 years, went to all recipients.

Plating of 200,000 CFSE-labeled responder cells was done together with 200,000 irradiated, violet-dye-labeled stimulator cells. The assay was immunoSEQ multiplex PCR, and TCRdb's table has in-frame clones only and misses some. Of about 15,000 clones listed, about two fifths were seen once; the top ten hold about 3.7%. Trimming cost V 8 bases and J 4 bases, with 19 bases left between them. The CDR3 length is 14 residues. General study findings and limits: Recipient marrow held GvH clones, some first seen in ileum or blood.

The sequence derives from a human patient who received an intestinal transplant. The rearrangement uses TRBV5-3 and TRBJ2-7, with unresolved D. TRBV5-3 is given ORF status, its function remaining uncertain. Sample: alloreactive CD8+ T cells from a mixed lymphocyte reaction culture, taken before intestinal transplant. The subset was: CFSE-low proliferating T cells sorted from roughly 6-day pre-transplant mixed lymphocyte reaction (GvH or HvG direction). CDR3 sequence (DNA): TGTGCCAGCAGCCCAAAAACGGTCATATACGAGCAGTACTTC. It encodes CASSPKTVIYEQYF.